This is a list of T cell receptor beta chains from one sample in a study of CD8 T cells in Susac syndrome. TCRdb reanalysed the immunoSEQ multiplex PCR reads using MiXCR and keeps one entry per CDR3 protein. Found here are roughly 150,000 distinct CDR3 sequences, 94% of them singletons; the top ten hold just over 0.2%. The specimen was CD8+ T cells from PBMCs. The receptors were gathered from a human donor with multiple sclerosis. Each CDR3 is given with its conserved first and last residue.

TRBV10-3	TRBJ2-3	CAIRSEGSTDTQYF
TRBV10-3	TRBJ2-7	CAISVAGYSYEQYF
TRBV15	TRBJ2-7	CATSTRQKLYEQYF
TRBV20-1	TRBJ2-7	CSAPTSYEQYF
TRBV7-6	TRBJ2-7	CASSPRDRGDEQYF
TRBV28	TRBJ2-7	CASSLYRDTDEQYF
TRBV27	TRBJ2-3	CASSSGTGLTDTQYF
TRBV4-1	TRBJ1-6	CASSQDLIEGQGHF
TRBV14	TRBJ2-7	CASSLSGGPGEQYF
TRBV12-3/TRBV12-4	TRBJ1-1	CASSLRWEAFF
TRBV7-8	TRBJ2-3	CASSSQQGGTLNTQYF
TRBV29-1	TRBJ2-2	CSITGGSGELFF
TRBV9	TRBJ2-1	CASSVSGGVNNEQFF
TRBV27	TRBJ2-1	CASARGQYNEQFF
TRBV12-3/TRBV12-4	TRBJ2-4	CASSSGLAGERDIQYF
TRBV29-1	TRBJ1-1	CSVPPRGMNTEAFF
TRBV25-1	TRBJ1-6	CATGTDSLHF
TRBV12-3/TRBV12-4	TRBJ2-7	CASSPHGTSASYEQYF
TRBV19	TRBJ2-7	CASSTRDRLYEQYF
TRBV2	TRBJ1-2	CASSAAGRTYHGYTF
TRBV30	TRBJ2-1	CAWSLTGYNEQFF
TRBV29-1	TRBJ2-3	CSVEVTGKSTDTQYF
TRBV11-3	TRBJ1-1	CASSLRGLTEAFF
TRBV6-2/TRBV6-3	TRBJ2-1	CASSYSSHRGTEQFF
TRBV19	TRBJ2-1	CASSLTSGPNEQFF
TRBV20-1	TRBJ1-5	CSARYSNQPQHF
TRBV24-1	TRBJ1-5	CATSPSGRVGQPQHF
TRBV4-2	TRBJ1-6	CASSQGQGDNSPLHF
TRBV29-1	TRBJ1-2	CSSTAGGGYTF
TRBV29-1	TRBJ2-7	CSVDVPPSYEQYF
TRBV30	TRBJ1-1	CAWSEGTGTEAFF
TRBV27	TRBJ2-1	CASLGLAGYNEQFF
TRBV20-1	TRBJ2-1	CSANRDRVYNEQFF
TRBV5-1	TRBJ2-1	CASSLEGLPGNEQFF
TRBV18	TRBJ2-3	CASSPRDSIDDTQYF
TRBV7-2	TRBJ1-1	CASSGRRTGTNEAFF
TRBV27	TRBJ2-3	CATWGDSHTDTQYF
TRBV29-1	TRBJ2-7	CSVGTGGRLHYEQYF
TRBV7-9	TRBJ2-3	CAINWRMGDTQYF
TRBV7-9	TRBJ2-3	CASSLKGQGADTQYF
TRBV20-1	TRBJ2-7	CSARGKDSYEQYF
TRBV23-1	TRBJ2-7	CASSQWTVRTYEQYF
TRBV20-1	TRBJ2-3	CSATFPGSTDTQYF
TRBV7-8	TRBJ2-3	CASSADRGGTDTQYF
TRBV4-3	TRBJ2-5	CASSQHRGLSETQYF
TRBV27	TRBJ1-6	CASSPGPGGHSPLHF
TRBV29-1	TRBJ2-1	CSVGGERLAGNNEQFF
TRBV20-1	TRBJ2-2	CSARDGRGQGVGELFF
TRBV27	TRBJ2-2	CASSPKGNTGELFF
TRBV7-9	TRBJ1-5	CASSLGHNSNQPQHF
TRBV27	TRBJ2-2	CASSINRGRTNTGELFF
TRBV15	TRBJ1-6	CATSRGRVSVAPLHF
TRBV30	TRBJ1-5	CAWSVGHNQPQHF
TRBV27	TRBJ1-2	CASRGQGSYYGYTF
TRBV7-8	TRBJ2-1	CASSLSPAISYNEQFF
TRBV7-6	TRBJ2-2	CASSLVTSGATGELFF
TRBV9	TRBJ1-1	CASSPGRGWNTEAFF
TRBV7-9	TRBJ2-7	CASSWTGDEQYF
TRBV27	TRBJ1-6	CASSLYREGASPLHF
TRBV7-9	TRBJ1-1	CASSLGGDRVNRAFF